This is a list of T cell receptor beta chains from one sample in a study of PD-1 blockade in classical Hodgkin lymphoma. The method was immunoSEQ multiplex PCR; TCRdb's version includes in-frame clones alone and lacks a portion of them. Found here are roughly 7,900 clones, 75% to 85% of them singletons; the top ten hold about 45%. Sample: peripheral blood mononuclear cells (PBMCs), taken before the fourth cycle of nivolumab. The receptors come from a human donor with classical Hodgkin lymphoma. The CDR3 runs from the conserved cysteine through the conserved F or W. The order of the fields is D gene, clone size, V gene, J gene, CDR3 DNA, CDR3 protein. D genes are given only for firm matches. Rows may omit the clone size; those that give it use once, few, many or a size class.

>TRBD2|few|TRBV7-9|TRBJ2-3
TGTGCCAGCAGCTCGGGACTAGCGGGAGTCGCAGATACGCAGTATTTT
CASSSGLAGVADTQYF
>TRBD2|.|TRBV11-2|TRBJ2-2
TGTGCCAGCAGCTTAGGACTAGCGGCCACCGGGGAGCTGTTTTTT
CASSLGLAATGELFF
>.|.|TRBV15|TRBJ1-1
TGTGCCACCAGCAGAGACGGGGCCGAGAACACTGAAGCTTTCTTT
CATSRDGAENTEAFF
>TRBD1|.|TRBV19|TRBJ1-6
TGTGCCAGTAGGACAGGGACGGTATCACCCCTCCACTTT
CASRTGTVSPLHF
>.|medium-sized|TRBV28|TRBJ2-3
TGTGCCAGCAGTTTAGCGGCCTCAGATACGCAGTATTTT
CASSLAASDTQYF
>.|.|TRBV5-5|TRBJ2-7
TGTGCCAGCAGCCTAACGGGGTCCTACGAGCAGTACTTC
CASSLTGSYEQYF
>.|.|TRBV5-1|TRBJ1-5
TGCGCCAGCAGCTTGGGAGGGAGTGGCAATCAGCCCCAGCATTTT
CASSLGGSGNQPQHF
>.|once|TRBV5-5|TRBJ1-2
TGTGCCAGCAGCCCACCCAACGATTTTAACTATGGCTACACCTTC
CASSPPNDFNYGYTF
>.|.|TRBV29-1|TRBJ2-5
TGCAGCGTTGAGGAGGGTTTGGAAGAGACCCAGTACTTC
CSVEEGLEETQYF
>TRBD2|.|TRBV28|TRBJ2-3
TGTGCCAGCAACCCGGGACTAGTAACAGATACGCAGTATTTT
CASNPGLVTDTQYF
>TRBD1|.|TRBV30|TRBJ2-5
TGTGCCTGGAGGGCTGGACAGGGGACGGAGACCCAGTACTTC
CAWRAGQGTETQYF
>.|few|TRBV13|TRBJ1-2
TGTGCCAGCAGCTTAGGCGTAGAAGCTAACTATGGCTACACCTTC
CASSLGVEANYGYTF
>.|few|TRBV28|TRBJ1-1
TGTGCCAGCACCTTGACAGTCACAGGGAGAGATGAAGCTTTCTTT
CASTLTVTGRDEAFF
>.|.|TRBV2|TRBJ1-2
TGTGCCAGCCTAGCCGGGGGGGCCCTAACCTATGGCTACACCTTC
CASLAGGALTYGYTF
>.|.|TRBV7-2|TRBJ2-5
TGTGCCAGCAGCTTAGTAGGGTCTCAAGAGACCCAGTACTTC
CASSLVGSQETQYF
>.|.|TRBV28|TRBJ1-2
TGTGCCAGCAGTTTAAAACCAGGGTTGGGAGGCTACACCTTC
CASSLKPGLGGYTF
>.|.|TRBV14|TRBJ1-2
TGTGCCAGCAGCCAAGACAAGGGGATGGGCTATGGCTACACCTTC
CASSQDKGMGYGYTF
>.|.|TRBV28|TRBJ2-6
TGTGCCAGCAGTTTATTATCGTGGGGCACAAGCTCTGGGGCCAACGTCCTGACTTTC
CASSLLSWGTSSGANVLTF
>TRBD2|.|TRBV27|TRBJ2-3
TGTGCCAGCAGTTTAGGGACTAGCGTGTCAGATACGCAGTATTTT
CASSLGTSVSDTQYF
>.|.|TRBV12-2|TRBJ2-7
TGTGCAAGTCGCTTGCGGCTTCGATCCTACGAGCAGTACTTC
CASRLRLRSYEQYF
>.|few|TRBV28|TRBJ1-5
TGTGCCAGCAGTACACTGGGGCAGTATAGCAATCAGCCCCAGCATTTT
CASSTLGQYSNQPQHF
>TRBD2|.|TRBV5-4|TRBJ2-7
TGTGCCAGCAGCTACTTAGCGGGAGAAGGGTACGAGCAGTACTTC
CASSYLAGEGYEQYF
>.|.|TRBV10-2|TRBJ2-3
TGCGCCAGCAGTGAGTCGACGCCTAGTTCAGATACGCAGTATTTT
CASSESTPSSDTQYF
>.|few|TRBV5-1|TRBJ1-2
TGCGCCAGCAGCTTGGAGGGTTTATATGGCTACACCTTC
CASSLEGLYGYTF
>TRBD1|few|TRBV13|TRBJ2-7
TGTGCCAGCAGCTTGGGGGACAGGTACTCCTACGAGCAGTACTTC
CASSLGDRYSYEQYF
>TRBD1|.|TRBV2|TRBJ2-1
TGTGCCAGCATGAAGGACAGGACTTATGAGCAGTTCTTC
CASMKDRTYEQFF
>.|few|TRBV10-3|TRBJ1-1
TGTGCCATCAGTGAGTCACGGAGGGAAGCTTTCTTT
CAISESRREAFF
>.|.|TRBV6-5|TRBJ2-7
TGTGCCAGCAGTTACTCAGGGGAAATCTCCTACGAGCAGTACTTC
CASSYSGEISYEQYF
>.|.|TRBV20-1|TRBJ2-3
TGCAGTGGGGAGAGCACAGATACGCAGTATTTT
CSGESTDTQYF
>.|once|TRBV7-8|TRBJ2-3
TGTGCCAGCAGCTCCCTCCAGTTGGGGGGGGCTATAACAGATACGCAGTATTTT
CASSSLQLGGAITDTQYF
>.|.|TRBV11-2|TRBJ1-5
TGTGCCAGCAGCTTAGATCTTGGGCAGGGGACGCAGCCCCAGCATTTT
CASSLDLGQGTQPQHF
>TRBD1|.|TRBV6-5|TRBJ1-2
TGTGCCAGCAGTAAGGGGACAGATGGCTACACCTTC
CASSKGTDGYTF
>TRBD1|.|TRBV28|TRBJ2-7
TGTGCCAGCAGTTTCGTCGTAACAGGGGCCTACGAGCAGTACTTC
CASSFVVTGAYEQYF
>.|.|TRBV5-4|TRBJ2-3
TGTGCCAGCAGCTTGGCGCACGGCGAAGCAGGTACGCAGTATTTT
CASSLAHGEAGTQYF
>.|.|TRBV4-2|TRBJ2-3
TGTGCCAGCAGCCAAGAGGCAGATACGCAGTATTTT
CASSQEADTQYF
>TRBD1|.|TRBV27|TRBJ1-6
TGTGCCAGCAGTTTCACCGGGACAGGGTCCCTCCGAAATTCACCCCTCCACTTT
CASSFTGTGSLRNSPLHF
>TRBD2|.|TRBV2|TRBJ2-3
TGTGCCAGCAGTGAAGGTCTAGCGGGAGGAATTTTTAGCACAGATACGCAGTATTTT
CASSEGLAGGIFSTDTQYF
>.|.|TRBV4-2|TRBJ2-1
TGTGCCAGCAGCCCCGGAGGAGGCGGGGCCAATGAGCAGTTCTTC
CASSPGGGGANEQFF
>TRBD2|.|TRBV4-1|TRBJ2-1
TGCGCCAGCAGCCAGGATCCGGGACTAGCGTCCAATGAGCAGTTCTTC
CASSQDPGLASNEQFF
>.|.|TRBV14|TRBJ1-3
TGTGCCAGCAGCCAAGAAGAGGGGAGGCGACGTGGAAACACCATATATTTT
CASSQEEGRRRGNTIYF
>TRBD2|.|TRBV4-1|TRBJ2-3
TGCGCCAGCAGCCAAGATTCTAGCGGGACACCTTTTAACACAGATACGCAGTATTTT
CASSQDSSGTPFNTDTQYF
>.|once|TRBV7-2|TRBJ2-3
TGTGCCAGCAGCTTAGCCGGGTTCGGCACAGATACGCAGTATTTT
CASSLAGFGTDTQYF
>.|.|TRBV29-1|TRBJ2-7
TGCAGCGCCGAGACGGGGAACGAGCAGTACTTC
CSAETGNEQYF
>.|medium-sized|TRBV28|TRBJ2-2
TGTGCCAGCCGCCCCACAGACGCGAACACCGGGGAGCTGTTTTTT
CASRPTDANTGELFF
>.|.|TRBV6-1|TRBJ1-5
TGTGCCAGCAGTGAACAAGCAGGGTGGCTTGCCGTTAATCAGCCCCAGCATTTT
CASSEQAGWLAVNQPQHF
>.|.|TRBV28|TRBJ2-4
TGTGCCAGCAGACGGGACATCGGCGCCAAAAACATTCAGTACTTC
CASRRDIGAKNIQYF
>.|.|TRBV11-2|TRBJ2-5
TGTGCCAGCAGCTCCGGGACCACCAGCGCGGCCCAGTACTTC
CASSSGTTSAAQYF
>.|.|TRBV2|TRBJ1-3
TGTGCCAGCAGGGAGTACAGAGGTAGCTCTGGAAACACCATATATTTT
CASREYRGSSGNTIYF
>.|.|TRBV5-6|TRBJ2-7
TGTGCCAGCACCCTCGGGACTGGAGAGCAGTACTTC
CASTLGTGEQYF
>TRBD1|.|TRBV18|TRBJ1-2
TGTGCCAGCTCACCACTGGAAGGACAGGGGACTATTGGCTACACCTTC
CASSPLEGQGTIGYTF
>TRBD2|.|TRBV6-5|TRBJ2-7
TGTGCCAGCAGTTACGGACTAGCGGGGACGTCCTACGAGCAGTACTTC
CASSYGLAGTSYEQYF
>.|.|TRBV5-5|TRBJ2-2
TGTGCCAGCAGCTTCTCGGGGACCCTAAACACCGGGGAGCTGTTTTTT
CASSFSGTLNTGELFF
>.|few|TRBV7-9|TRBJ2-5
TGTGCCAGCAGCAAGGAACGCGAAGAGACCCAGTACTTC
CASSKEREETQYF
>.|.|TRBV27|TRBJ2-3
TGTGCCAGCAGTACCCAGGGTTCCACAGATACGCAGTATTTT
CASSTQGSTDTQYF
>.|.|TRBV18|TRBJ2-5
TGTGCCAGCTCACCACCGAGCACTATGGGGGAGACCCAGTACTTC
CASSPPSTMGETQYF
>.|few|TRBV7-2|TRBJ1-2
TGTGCCAGCAGCGTGAATCTTTATGGCTACACCTTC
CASSVNLYGYTF
>TRBD1|.|TRBV28|TRBJ1-2
TGTGCCAGCAGTTTGACAGGGGGGAACTATGGCTACACCTTC
CASSLTGGNYGYTF
>.|once|TRBV10-3|TRBJ1-5
TGTGCCATCACTTCCCAGGAGGATGTGCGTAGGGGTGGCAATCAGCCCCAGCATTTT
CAITSQEDVRRGGNQPQHF
>.|.|TRBV6-1|TRBJ2-7
TGTGCCAGCAGTGAAGTCGGCAACTACGAGCAGTACTTC
CASSEVGNYEQYF
>.|large|TRBV28|TRBJ2-1
TGTGCCAGCAGTAAGACCCCTGAGCAGTTCTTC
CASSKTPEQFF